The sample holds a few counts of the clone carrying this T cell receptor (beta chain). Its target is not known. TCRdb recomputed calls from the reads with MiXCR, one row per CDR3 protein. The data show more than 200,000 distinct CDR3 sequences, roughly 9.1% seen once. V shed 1 base and J shed 3 bases, with 6 bases lying between them. CDR3 length equals 13 residues. Germline V gene data show CDR1 as MGHRA and CDR2 as YSYEKL. This entry is derived from a study of T cell repertoires in cytomegalovirus infection. Study results and caveats: The study found HLA-C-restricted CMV-specific TCR beta clonotypes dominating the ex vivo response.

The chain recombines TRBV4-1 with TRBJ1-1; D unclear. Sequencing input: PBMCs. This TCR came from a human donor in good health (CMV status not recorded). Some clones in this sample may be carry-over from other donors' samples. The CDR3 DNA follows: TGCGCCAGCAGCCAAGGGTGGGACACTGAAGCTTTCTTT. It is translated as CASSQGWDTEAFF.